The next 6 T cell receptor beta chains were all read from a single sample in a study of Graves' ophthalmopathy and Graves' hyperthyroidism. Scientists amplified the TCR beta CDR3 regions from RNA transcripts. HTBI-primed first-round RT-PCR preceded second-round multiplex PCR. From the multiplex PCR reads, TCRdb called clonotypes with MiXCR, one entry per CDR3 protein. Of some 750,000 distinct CDR3 sequences in the sample, roughly two fifths were seen once. Sequencing used peripheral blood. These receptors all come from an adult man with Graves' ophthalmopathy.

The V gene is TRBV15, the J gene TRBJ1-4; D possibly corresponds to TRBD1 (5 bases). From germline, CDR1 is LNHNV and CDR2 YYDKDF (reference sequence). The CDR3 runs 14 residues. With 2 bases removed from V and 7 bases from J, the gap between germline ends came to 11 bases. CDR3 protein: CATSRSRGGEKLFF. The CDR3 DNA reads TGTGCCACCAGCAGAAGCCGGGGGGGTGAAAAACTGTTTTTT.

This clonotype was observed many times. The chain is built from TRBV25-1 and TRBJ2-7, with D uncertain. The CDR3 consists of 13 residues. Germline CDR1 reads MGHDK; CDR2 reads SYGVNS. With 4 bases removed from V and 4 bases from J, the gap between germline ends came to 11 bases. This chain's CDR3 is CASSVLGVYEQYF. In DNA form, the CDR3 reads TGTGCCAGCAGTGTCCTAGGAGTATACGAGCAGTACTTC.

This clonotype was picked up a small number of times. The chain is built from TRBV7-6 and TRBJ2-5; 8 nucleotides match TRBD2. Trimming took 3 bases from V and 3 from J; bases not matched to a gene: 9. The CDR3 is 16 amino acids. Germline loops: CDR1 SGHVS, CDR2 FNYEAQ. The CDR3 reads CASSLIISGSKETQYF. The CDR3 DNA is TGTGCCAGCAGCTTGATCATAAGCGGGAGCAAAGAGACCCAGTACTTC.

There are many counts of this clonotype. J is TRBJ1-1 and V is TRBV2; D is unclear. The germline V gene encodes CDR1 SNHLY and CDR2 FYNNEI. Trimming took off 9 bases at V and 1 base at J, with 6 bases between the two ends. This CDR3 is 11 amino acids long. The CDR3 nucleotides are TGTGCCAGACAAAGGAACACTGAAGCTTTCTTT. As protein: CARQRNTEAFF.

This chain joins TRBV29-1 and TRBJ2-3, with 7 bases aligning to TRBD2. The J segment lost 2 bases and the V segment lost 4 bases, leaving 9 bases of the junction unmatched. CDR1 SQVTM and CDR2 ANQGSEA come from the germline V gene. The CDR3 spans 15 residues. The CDR3 loop reads CSVGRRAGFTDTQYF. The CDR3 region has the DNA TGCAGCGTTGGGCGTCGAGCGGGATTCACAGATACGCAGTATTTT.

There are many counts of this clonotype. This rearrangement joins TRBV29-1 to TRBJ2-7, with D possibly matching TRBD2 (5 bases). Deletions cut 2 bases from V and 4 bases from J, with 9 bases between. The CDR3 covers 12 residues. Germline CDR1 is SQVTM and CDR2 is ANQGSEA. The CDR3 DNA reads TGCAGCGTTGAACGGACTGGATACGAGCAGTACTTC. Translating gives CSVERTGYEQYF.